This T cell receptor beta chain was identified during a study of T cell responses to AZD1222 COVID-19 vaccine. General study results and limits: Seropositivity was recorded at baseline in only a handful of AZD1222 recipients. Nearly half of spike-specific TCRs reportedly target unmutated variant regions.

This CDR3 is built from 13 residues. Germline V gene lookup returns CDR1 SQVTM and CDR2 ANQGSEA. V was cut by 1 base and J by 8 bases, with 14 bases left in between. Assay used: immunoSEQ multiplex PCR; TCRdb lists only in-frame clones, some missing. The data hold 180,000 or so clones, with around 93% observed a single time. A note on this clone: The antigen is not known.

This sequence was found in an adult who received the MenACWY meningococcal vaccine as a control. Specimen: peripheral blood, collected 28 days after the second dose of the MenACWY control vaccine. The chain recombines TRBV29-1 with TRBJ1-2, with no clear D. CDR3: CSVEGPGRGGYTF. The CDR3 nucleotides are TGCAGCGTTGAAGGCCCGGGGAGAGGCGGCTACACCTTC.